This T cell receptor (beta chain) was sequenced in a study of identical twins. Trimming took off 3 bases at V and 0 bases at J, with 12 bases between the two ends. This CDR3 is built from 16 residues. Germline lookup yields CDR1 SEHNR and CDR2 FQNEAQ (reference sequence). This clonotype was counted a few times. TCRdb redid the calling of the 5' RACE reads with MiXCR, one entry per CDR3 protein. The data show 550,000 to 800,000 distinct CDR3 sequences, 7.1% seen once. This sample was shared with a second study, whose subject was yellow fever vaccine responses in identical twins.

The chain recombines TRBV7-9 with TRBJ1-3; D gene uncertain. Sequencing input: PBMCs. This TCR was recovered from a woman between 18 and 30 years old in good health. The CDR3 sequence: CASSLAPAGSGNTIYF. DNA of the CDR3: TGTGCCAGCAGCTTGGCACCGGCGGGCTCTGGAAACACCATATATTTT.